This T cell receptor (beta chain) was found in a study of blood T cell repertoires in COVID-19. Study as a whole: Sources were T cells, B-cell-depleted T cells, or PBMCs; the material itself was cDNA or gDNA.

Measured with immunoSEQ multiplex PCR; TCRdb has only the in-frame clones, and not every one. The sample contains 80,000 to 90,000 clones, 70% to 90% of which appear only once. The CDR3 covers 14 residues. V trimming: 6 bases; J trimming: 5 bases; junction bases outside the gene matches: 6. The V gene's germline CDR1 is SNHLY and CDR2 FYNNEI. V and J are TRBV2 and TRBJ1-5, with 8 bases identical to TRBD1. The sample taken for sequencing was peripheral blood. This sequence was found in a man aged 55 to 69 with acute or convalescent COVID-19. Here the CDR3 reads CASRGTGGYQPQHF. The CDR3 DNA follows: TGTGCCAGCAGGGGTACAGGGGGGTATCAGCCCCAGCATTTT. Looking up the rest from reference TRBV2 and TRBJ1-5 gives the full variable domain: EPEVTQTPSHQVTQMGQEVILRCVPISNHLYFYWYRQILGQKVEFLVSFYNNEISEKSEIFDDQFSVERPDGSNFTLKIRSTKLEDSAMYFCASRGTGGYQPQHFGDGTRLSIL.